This T cell receptor (beta chain) was sequenced during a study of post-analysis software for immune sequencing data. Study-level results: Four or five TRBV segments (TRBV5-6, TRBV5-1 and TRBV20-1 among them) occurred more frequently in patients than in controls.

The CDR3 loop spans 14 amino acids. The V and J ends lost 1 base and 5 bases, in that order; junction bases with no gene match: 5. Germline values: CDR1 SQVTM, CDR2 ANQGSEA. Presence of unique molecular identifiers characterized the TCR beta cDNA libraries. One entry per CDR3 protein results from TCRdb running MiXCR on the PCR reads. The sample has under 900,000 distinct CDR3 sequences, under 70% seen once; the top ten hold over 4%. Details on this clonotype: Its antigen is unidentified.

The material sequenced was blood. This receptor was identified in a girl aged 10 to 17 with multiple sclerosis. The genes are TRBV29-1 and TRBJ2-3; 8 bases line up with TRBD2. The chain's CDR3 is CSVEGRLAGDTQYF. The CDR3 DNA reads TGCAGCGTTGAAGGCCGTCTAGCGGGAGATACGCAGTATTTT.